These T cell receptor beta chains were read from a single sample in a study of blood T cell repertoires in COVID-19. Generated by immunoSEQ multiplex PCR, the TCRdb table keeps only in-frame clones and is missing some. The table lists under 500,000 clones, approximately 90% of them singletons, with about 2.1% in the top ten. The sequenced sample was PBMCs or T cells enriched from blood (not recorded which). The receptors were sampled from a woman aged 18-29 years with acute COVID-19. CDR3s include the opening cysteine and the closing phenylalanine or tryptophan. D genes are given only for firm matches. Expanded clones get a size class; other rows say once, few or many, or leave the size out.

J | size | V | D | CDR3 | DNA
TRBJ2-5 | NA | TRBV30 | TRBD2 | CAWTPAGGGETQYF | TGTGCCTGGACCCCTGCGGGAGGAGGCGAGACCCAGTACTTC
TRBJ2-1 | NA | TRBV11-2 | TRBD2 | CASSLELAGNGNEQFF | TGTGCCAGCAGCTTAGAGCTAGCGGGAAACGGGAATGAGCAGTTCTTC
TRBJ2-5 | NA | TRBV5-6 | TRBD1 | CASSFSGTGPETQYF | TGTGCCAGCAGTTTTTCCGGGACAGGGCCAGAGACCCAGTACTTC
TRBJ2-4 | NA | TRBV9 | TRBD2 | CASSVESAGGTVGNIQYF | TGTGCCAGCAGCGTAGAGTCAGCGGGAGGTACAGTTGGGAACATTCAGTACTTC
TRBJ2-7 | NA | TRBV6-5 | TRBD1 | CASSTGTGWLYEQYF | TGTGCCAGCAGTACCGGGACAGGGTGGTTGTACGAGCAGTACTTC
TRBJ1-3 | NA | TRBV4-1 | NA | CASSRPTQDSGNTIYF | TGCGCCAGCAGCCGACCGACACAGGACTCTGGAAACACCATATATTTT
TRBJ1-5 | NA | TRBV19 | TRBD1 | CASRRDSSISPQHF | TGTGCCAGTAGGAGGGACAGTTCGATATCGCCCCAGCATTTT
TRBJ2-1 | few | TRBV11-2 | TRBD2 | CASSPERGGRGEQFF | TGTGCCAGCAGCCCCGAGCGGGGGGGCCGAGGGGAGCAGTTCTTC
TRBJ1-3 | NA | TRBV18 | NA | CASHLLLASSGNTIYF | TGTGCCAGCCACCTACTACTAGCGTCGTCTGGAAACACCATATATTTT
TRBJ1-1 | NA | TRBV2 | NA | CASSVGQNTEAFF | TGTGCCAGCAGTGTTGGGCAGAACACTGAAGCTTTCTTT
TRBJ2-7 | NA | TRBV7-6 | NA | CASSASLTGSSYEQYF | TGTGCCAGCAGCGCTTCTCTGACAGGAAGCTCCTACGAGCAGTACTTC
TRBJ1-6 | NA | TRBV7-6 | TRBD1 | CASSLSQGGNSPLHF | TGTGCCAGCAGCCTGAGCCAGGGGGGCAATTCACCCCTCCACTTT
TRBJ1-5 | NA | TRBV3-1/TRBV3-2 | NA | CASSQRINQPQHF | TGTGCCAGCAGCCAACGTATCAATCAGCCCCAGCATTTT
TRBJ2-5 | NA | TRBV5-4 | TRBD2 | CASTLDIAGEETQYF | TGTGCCAGCACCTTGGATATAGCGGGAGAGGAGACCCAGTACTTC
TRBJ2-7 | NA | TRBV7-7 | TRBD1 | CASSRGPGQGYEQYF | TGTGCCAGCAGCCGAGGACCGGGACAGGGTTACGAGCAGTACTTC
TRBJ1-4 | few | TRBV6-1 | TRBD1 | CASSEFGQGGKLFF | TGTGCCAGCAGTGAATTTGGACAGGGGGGAAAACTGTTTTTT
TRBJ2-6 | NA | TRBV14 | TRBD1 | CASSLQGTGANVLTF | TGTGCCAGCAGCTTACAGGGGACTGGGGCCAACGTCCTGACTTTC
TRBJ2-2 | NA | TRBV9 | NA | CASSVGGESTGELFF | TGTGCCAGCAGCGTAGGTGGGGAGTCCACCGGGGAGCTGTTTTTT
TRBJ2-1 | few | TRBV28 | NA | CASSFSGQGNEQFF | NA
TRBJ2-2 | NA | TRBV5-1 | TRBD2 | CASSSDTSGSSVGELFF | TGCGCCAGCAGCTCTGATACTAGCGGGAGTTCGGTCGGGGAGCTGTTTTTT
TRBJ2-7 | NA | TRBV3-1/TRBV3-2 | NA | CASSQGSGEQYF | TGTGCCAGCAGCCAAGGCTCGGGCGAGCAGTACTTC
TRBJ2-2 | NA | TRBV4-1 | TRBD2 | CASSHRVAGGLGTGELFF | TGCGCCAGCAGCCACCGGGTAGCGGGGGGGCTGGGCACCGGGGAGCTGTTTTTT
TRBJ1-1 | NA | TRBV7-9 | NA | CASSFTSEMNTEAFF | TGTGCCAGCAGCTTTACCTCGGAGATGAACACTGAAGCTTTCTTT
TRBJ1-3 | NA | TRBV7-3 | NA | CASSLTGGSSGNTIYF | TGTGCCAGCAGCTTAACGGGGGGGAGCTCTGGAAACACCATATATTTT
TRBJ1-4 | NA | TRBV28 | NA | CASSLREKLFF | TGTGCCAGCAGTTTGCGGGAAAAACTGTTTTTT
TRBJ1-1 | NA | TRBV21-1 | NA | CASSFRTGEENTEAFF | TGTGCCAGCAGCTTTCGGACAGGGGAGGAAAACACTGAAGCTTTCTTT
TRBJ2-2 | NA | TRBV4-3 | TRBD1 | CASSLTGTGTGELFF | TGCGCCAGCAGCCTAACCGGGACAGGGACCGGGGAGCTGTTTTTT
TRBJ2-1 | few | TRBV7-9 | TRBD2 | CASSKGLAGGQGEQFF | TGTGCCAGCAGCAAAGGACTAGCGGGGGGCCAGGGTGAGCAGTTCTTC
TRBJ2-7 | NA | TRBV28 | NA | CASSFTGKSHYEQYF | TGTGCCAGCAGTTTCACGGGGAAGTCTCATTACGAGCAGTACTTC
TRBJ1-5 | NA | TRBV19 | NA | CASTATPLTGGPQHF | TGTGCCAGTACCGCGACCCCCCTTACGGGGGGGCCCCAGCATTTT
TRBJ1-2 | NA | TRBV28 | TRBD1 | CASSLGGTGLYGYTF | TGTGCCAGCAGTTTAGGGGGGACAGGGCTCTATGGCTACACCTTC
TRBJ1-4 | NA | TRBV2 | TRBD1 | CASNRGNAEKLFF | TGTGCCAGTAACAGGGGGAACGCTGAAAAACTGTTTTTT
TRBJ2-1 | NA | TRBV12-3/TRBV12-4 | TRBD2 | CASKSGGYEQFF | TGTGCCAGCAAAAGCGGGGGCTATGAGCAGTTCTTC
TRBJ1-2 | few | TRBV12-5 | NA | CASGFYRAGYTF | TGTGCTAGTGGTTTTTACAGGGCTGGCTACACCTTC
TRBJ1-2 | few | TRBV3-1/TRBV3-2 | NA | CASSPGSPTGYTF | TGTGCCAGCAGCCCTGGGAGTCCGACCGGCTACACCTTC
TRBJ1-5 | once | TRBV5-1 | NA | CASSLNGGGNQPQHF | TGCGCCAGCAGCTTGAATGGCGGGGGAAATCAGCCCCAGCATTTT
TRBJ1-2 | once | TRBV28 | NA | CATLSPAGFKWGYTF | TGTGCCACCCTCAGTCCAGCGGGTTTCAAATGGGGCTACACCTTC
TRBJ1-2 | once | TRBV5-1 | NA | CASSPAVGGMDYGYTF | TGCGCCAGCAGCCCGGCGGTGGGAGGGATGGACTATGGCTACACCTTC
TRBJ2-7 | NA | TRBV9 | TRBD1 | CASSVSRDRGNEQYF | TGTGCCAGCAGCGTTTCCCGGGACAGGGGAAACGAGCAGTACTTC
TRBJ2-7 | NA | TRBV7-8 | TRBD2 | CASSQRLAGGIYEQYF | TGTGCCAGCAGCCAAAGACTAGCGGGAGGGATTTACGAGCAGTACTTC
TRBJ1-2 | NA | TRBV27 | TRBD1 | CASSLGRGLGYTF | TGTGCCAGCAGTTTGGGCAGGGGGCTTGGCTACACCTTC
TRBJ2-2 | NA | TRBV19 | TRBD1 | CASSMFPGTGHGGTGELFF | TGTGCCAGTAGTATGTTCCCAGGGACAGGACACGGCGGCACCGGGGAGCTGTTTTTT
TRBJ1-2 | NA | TRBV19 | TRBD1 | CASTIGDRIGGGYTF | TGTGCCAGTACCATAGGGGACAGGATTGGCGGGGGCTACACCTTC
TRBJ2-2 | NA | TRBV4-2 | NA | CASSQDIANTGELFF | TGTGCCAGCAGCCAAGATATAGCGAACACCGGGGAGCTGTTTTTT
TRBJ2-2 | NA | TRBV19 | NA | CASSIGVGRGNTGELFF | TGTGCCAGTAGTATTGGGGTAGGACGGGGAAACACCGGGGAGCTGTTTTTT
TRBJ2-1 | NA | TRBV4-1 | TRBD2 | CASSQLNSGGAVFAGEQFF | TGCGCCAGCAGCCAGCTAAATAGCGGGGGGGCCGTCTTCGCGGGTGAGCAGTTCTTC
TRBJ1-5 | NA | TRBV15 | NA | CATSESQGWSNQPQHF | TGTGCCACCAGCGAATCACAGGGATGGAGCAATCAGCCCCAGCATTTT
TRBJ2-7 | NA | TRBV28 | NA | CASSFAGKFSYEQYF | TGTGCCAGCAGTTTTGCGGGCAAATTCTCTTACGAGCAGTACTTC
TRBJ1-6 | NA | TRBV6-2/TRBV6-3 | NA | CASSPFRGPMGNSPLHF | TGTGCCAGCAGCCCTTTCAGGGGCCCGATGGGAAATTCACCCCTCCACTTT
TRBJ1-3 | NA | TRBV7-9 | NA | CASSLDDRFSGNTIYF | TGTGCCAGCAGCTTAGATGACAGGTTCTCTGGAAACACCATATATTTT
TRBJ1-2 | NA | TRBV3-1/TRBV3-2 | NA | CASGTGNYYGYTF | TGTGCCAGCGGAACCGGGAACTACTATGGCTACACCTTC